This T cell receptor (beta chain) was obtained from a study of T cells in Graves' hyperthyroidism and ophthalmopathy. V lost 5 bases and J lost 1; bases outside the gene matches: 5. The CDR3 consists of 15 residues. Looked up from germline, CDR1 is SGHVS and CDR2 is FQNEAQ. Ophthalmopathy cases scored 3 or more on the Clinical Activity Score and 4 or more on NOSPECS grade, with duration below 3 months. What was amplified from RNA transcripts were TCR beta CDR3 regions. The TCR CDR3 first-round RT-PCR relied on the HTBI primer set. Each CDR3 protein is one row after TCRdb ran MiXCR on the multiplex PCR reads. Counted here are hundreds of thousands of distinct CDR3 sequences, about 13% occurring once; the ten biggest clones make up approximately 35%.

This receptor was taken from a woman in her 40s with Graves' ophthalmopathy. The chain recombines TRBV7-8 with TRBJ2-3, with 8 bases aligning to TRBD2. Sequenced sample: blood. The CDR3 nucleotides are TGTGCCAGCAGCCCACTAGCGGCCCGCACAGATACGCAGTATTTT. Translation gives CASSPLAARTDTQYF.